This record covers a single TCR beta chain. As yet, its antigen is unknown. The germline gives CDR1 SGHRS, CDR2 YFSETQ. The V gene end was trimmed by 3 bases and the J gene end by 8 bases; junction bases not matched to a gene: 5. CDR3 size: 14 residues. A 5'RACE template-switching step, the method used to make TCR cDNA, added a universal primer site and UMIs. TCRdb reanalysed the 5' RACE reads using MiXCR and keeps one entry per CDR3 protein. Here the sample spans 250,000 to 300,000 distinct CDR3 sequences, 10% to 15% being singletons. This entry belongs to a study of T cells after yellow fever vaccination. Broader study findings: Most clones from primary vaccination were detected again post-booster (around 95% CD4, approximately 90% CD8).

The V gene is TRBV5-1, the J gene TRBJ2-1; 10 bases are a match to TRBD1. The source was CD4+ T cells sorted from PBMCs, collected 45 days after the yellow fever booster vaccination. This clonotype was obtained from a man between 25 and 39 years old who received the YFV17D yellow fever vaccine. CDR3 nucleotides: TGCGCCAGCAGCTACGACAGGGGGCATGATGAGCAGTTCTTC. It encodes CASSYDRGHDEQFF.